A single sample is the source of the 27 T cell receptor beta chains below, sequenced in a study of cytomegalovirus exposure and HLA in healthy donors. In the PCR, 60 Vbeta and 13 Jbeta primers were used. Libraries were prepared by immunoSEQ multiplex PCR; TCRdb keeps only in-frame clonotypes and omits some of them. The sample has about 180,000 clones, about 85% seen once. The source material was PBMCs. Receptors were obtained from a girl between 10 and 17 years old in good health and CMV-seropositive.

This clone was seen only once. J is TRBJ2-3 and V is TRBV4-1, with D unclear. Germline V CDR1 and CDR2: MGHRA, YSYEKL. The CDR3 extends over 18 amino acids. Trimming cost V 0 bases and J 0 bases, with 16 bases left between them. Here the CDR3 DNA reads TGCGCCAGCAGCCAAGAACGGTTGATTGGTACTAGCACAGATACGCAGTATTTT. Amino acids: CASSQERLIGTSTDTQYF.

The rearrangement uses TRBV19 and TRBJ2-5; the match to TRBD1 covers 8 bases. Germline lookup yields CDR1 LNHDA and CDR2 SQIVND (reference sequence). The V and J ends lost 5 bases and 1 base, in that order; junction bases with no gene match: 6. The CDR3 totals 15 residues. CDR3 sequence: CASSSGQVIQETQYF. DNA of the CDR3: TGTGCCAGTAGTTCGGGACAGGTTATCCAAGAGACCCAGTACTTC.

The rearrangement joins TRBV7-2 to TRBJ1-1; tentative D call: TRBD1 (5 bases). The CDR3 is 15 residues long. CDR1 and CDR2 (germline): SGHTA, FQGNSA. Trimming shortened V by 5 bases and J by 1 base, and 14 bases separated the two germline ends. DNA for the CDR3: TGTGCCAGCAGCCCCCCGGAAGGGGCGAACACTGAAGCTTTCTTT. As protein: CASSPPEGANTEAFF.

The CDR3 sequence: CASSQGGGSNYEQYF. The CDR3 DNA reads as TGTGCCAGCAGCCAAGGGGGCGGTTCCAACTACGAGCAGTACTTC. This sequence joins TRBV4-2 and TRBJ2-7; a possible D gene is TRBD1 (5 bases). The CDR3 is 15 amino acids. CDR1 and CDR2 (germline): LGHNA, YNFKEQ. Trimming removed 1 base from V and 3 bases from J, with 13 bases in between.

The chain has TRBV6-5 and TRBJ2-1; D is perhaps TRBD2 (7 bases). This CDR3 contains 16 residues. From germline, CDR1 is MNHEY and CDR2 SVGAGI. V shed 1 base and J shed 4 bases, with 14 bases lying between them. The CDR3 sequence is CASSYWTGGPYNEQFF. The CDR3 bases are TGTGCCAGCAGTTACTGGACCGGGGGGCCATACAATGAGCAGTTCTTC.

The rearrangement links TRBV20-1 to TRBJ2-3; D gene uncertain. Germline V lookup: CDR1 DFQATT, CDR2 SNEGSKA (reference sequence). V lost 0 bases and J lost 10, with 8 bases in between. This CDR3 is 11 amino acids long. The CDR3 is CSARDQEAQYF. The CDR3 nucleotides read TGCAGTGCTAGAGATCAAGAGGCGCAGTATTTT.

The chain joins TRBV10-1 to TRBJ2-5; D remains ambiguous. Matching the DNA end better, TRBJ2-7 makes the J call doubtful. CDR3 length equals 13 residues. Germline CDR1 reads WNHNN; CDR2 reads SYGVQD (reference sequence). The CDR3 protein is CASSDTSSYEQYF. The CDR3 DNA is TGCGCCAGCAGTGACACCTCCTCCTACGAGCAGTACTTC.

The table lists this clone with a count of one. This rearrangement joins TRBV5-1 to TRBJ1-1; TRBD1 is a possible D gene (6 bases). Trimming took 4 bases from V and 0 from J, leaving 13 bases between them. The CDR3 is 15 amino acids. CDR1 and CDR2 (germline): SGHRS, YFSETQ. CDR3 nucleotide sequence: TGCGCCAGCAGCCCAGCGACAGGTTTGAACACTGAAGCTTTCTTT. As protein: CASSPATGLNTEAFF.

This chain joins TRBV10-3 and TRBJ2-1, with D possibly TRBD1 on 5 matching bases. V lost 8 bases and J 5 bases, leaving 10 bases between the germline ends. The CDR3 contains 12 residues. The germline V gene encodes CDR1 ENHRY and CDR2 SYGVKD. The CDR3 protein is CAIQGRDNEQFF. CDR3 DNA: TGTGCCATCCAGGGCAGAGACAATGAGCAGTTCTTC.

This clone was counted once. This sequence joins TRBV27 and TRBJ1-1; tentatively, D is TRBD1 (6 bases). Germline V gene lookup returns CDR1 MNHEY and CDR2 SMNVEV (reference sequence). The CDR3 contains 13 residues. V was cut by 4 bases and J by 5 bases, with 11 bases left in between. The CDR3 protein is CASSYRVMTEAFF. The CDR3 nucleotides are TGTGCCAGCAGTTACAGGGTGATGACTGAAGCTTTCTTT.

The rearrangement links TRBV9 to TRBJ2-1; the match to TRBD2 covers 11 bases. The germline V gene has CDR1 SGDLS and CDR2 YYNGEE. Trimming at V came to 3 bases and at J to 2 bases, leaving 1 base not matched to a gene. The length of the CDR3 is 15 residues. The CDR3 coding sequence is TGTGCCAGCAGCGATAGCGGGAGGGCCTACAATGAGCAGTTCTTC. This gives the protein CASSDSGRAYNEQFF.

The CDR3 DNA follows: TGTGCCAGCAGCTTGGCGCCAAGCCCCACAGATACGCAGTATTTT. Its protein is CASSLAPSPTDTQYF. The V gene is TRBV5-4, the J gene TRBJ2-3; unclear D gene. Germline V gene data show CDR1 as SGHNT and CDR2 as YYREEE (reference sequence). Between the trimmed V and J ends, which lost 0 bases and 2 bases, there was a span of 10 bases. The CDR3 sequence is 15 residues long.

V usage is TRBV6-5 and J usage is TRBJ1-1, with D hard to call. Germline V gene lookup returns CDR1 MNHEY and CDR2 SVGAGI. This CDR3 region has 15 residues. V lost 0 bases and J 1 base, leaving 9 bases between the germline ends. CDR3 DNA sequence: TGTGCCAGCAGTTACTCGGTGGGGAGGAACACTGAAGCTTTCTTT. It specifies CASSYSVGRNTEAFF.

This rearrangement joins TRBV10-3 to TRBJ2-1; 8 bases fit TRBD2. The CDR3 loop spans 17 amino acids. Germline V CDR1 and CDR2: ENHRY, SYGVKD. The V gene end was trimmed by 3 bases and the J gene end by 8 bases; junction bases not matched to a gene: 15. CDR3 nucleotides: TGTGCCATCAGTGACCCCCGGGGGGGTGCGGGAGAAGATGAGCAGTTCTTC. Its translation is CAISDPRGGAGEDEQFF.

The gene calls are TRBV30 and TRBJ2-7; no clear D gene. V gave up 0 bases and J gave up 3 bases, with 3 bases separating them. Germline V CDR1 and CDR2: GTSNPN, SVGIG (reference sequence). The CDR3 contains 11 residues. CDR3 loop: CAWSVVYEQYF. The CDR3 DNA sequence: TGTGCCTGGAGTGTCGTCTACGAGCAGTACTTC.

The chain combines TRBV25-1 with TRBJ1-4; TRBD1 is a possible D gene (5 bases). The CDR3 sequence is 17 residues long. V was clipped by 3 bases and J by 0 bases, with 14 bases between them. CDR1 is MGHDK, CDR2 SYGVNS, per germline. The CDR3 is CASSDRGRSTTNEKLFF. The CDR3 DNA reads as TGTGCCAGCAGTGATAGGGGCAGGAGCACAACTAATGAAAAACTGTTTTTT.

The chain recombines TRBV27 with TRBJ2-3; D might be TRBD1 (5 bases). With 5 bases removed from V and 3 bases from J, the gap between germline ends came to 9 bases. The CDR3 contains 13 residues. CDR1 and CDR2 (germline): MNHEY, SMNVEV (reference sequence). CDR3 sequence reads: CASSQRGTDTQYF. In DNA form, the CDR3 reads TGTGCCAGCAGTCAAAGGGGAACAGATACGCAGTATTTT.

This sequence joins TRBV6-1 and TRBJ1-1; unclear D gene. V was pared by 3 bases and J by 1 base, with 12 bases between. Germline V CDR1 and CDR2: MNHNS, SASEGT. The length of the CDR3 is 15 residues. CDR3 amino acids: CASSDLSVGNTEAFF. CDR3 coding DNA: TGTGCCAGCAGTGATTTATCCGTCGGGAACACTGAAGCTTTCTTT.

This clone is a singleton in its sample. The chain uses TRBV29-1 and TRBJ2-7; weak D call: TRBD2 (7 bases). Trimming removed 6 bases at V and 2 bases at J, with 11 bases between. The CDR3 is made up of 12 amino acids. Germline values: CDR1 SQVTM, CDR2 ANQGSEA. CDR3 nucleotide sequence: TGCAGCGTGGGAGGGGGAACCTACGAGCAGTACTTC. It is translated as CSVGGGTYEQYF.

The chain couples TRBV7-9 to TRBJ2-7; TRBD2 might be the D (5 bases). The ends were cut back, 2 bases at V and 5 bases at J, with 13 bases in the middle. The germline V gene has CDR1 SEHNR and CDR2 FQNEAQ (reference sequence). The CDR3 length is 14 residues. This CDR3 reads CASSLTRLANEQYF. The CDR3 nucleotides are TGTGCCAGCAGCTTAACGAGGCTAGCCAACGAGCAGTACTTC. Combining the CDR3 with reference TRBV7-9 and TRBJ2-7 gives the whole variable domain DTGVSQNPRHKITKRGQNVTFRCDPISEHNRLYWYRQTLGQGPEFLTYFQNEAQLEKSRLLSDRFSAERPKGSFSTLEIQRTEQGDSAMYLCASSLTRLANEQYFGPGTRLTVT.

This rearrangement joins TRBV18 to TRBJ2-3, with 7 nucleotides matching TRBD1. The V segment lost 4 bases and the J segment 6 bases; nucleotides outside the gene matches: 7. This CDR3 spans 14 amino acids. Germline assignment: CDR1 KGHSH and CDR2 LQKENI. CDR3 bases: TGTGCCAGCTCACTCCGACAGGGAGAGGATACGCAGTATTTT. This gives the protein CASSLRQGEDTQYF. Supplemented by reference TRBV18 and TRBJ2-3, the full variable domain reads NAGVMQNPRHLVRRRGQEARLRCSPMKGHSHVYWYRQLPEEGLKFMVYLQKENIIDESGMPKERFSAEFPKEGPSILRIQQVVRGDSAAYFCASSLRQGEDTQYFGPGTRLTVL.

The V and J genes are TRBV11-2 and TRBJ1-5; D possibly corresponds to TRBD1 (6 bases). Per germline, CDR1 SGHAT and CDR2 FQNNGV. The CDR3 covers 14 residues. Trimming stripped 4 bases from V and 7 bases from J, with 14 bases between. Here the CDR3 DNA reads TGTGCCAGCAGCTCACAGGGATTTAGGCAGCCCCAGCATTTT. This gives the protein CASSSQGFRQPQHF.

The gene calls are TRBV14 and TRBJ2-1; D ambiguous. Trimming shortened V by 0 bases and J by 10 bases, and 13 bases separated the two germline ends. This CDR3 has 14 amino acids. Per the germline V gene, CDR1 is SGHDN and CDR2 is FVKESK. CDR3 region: CASSQERLLEEQFF. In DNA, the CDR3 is TGTGCCAGCAGCCAAGAAAGACTCCTCGAGGAGCAGTTCTTC.

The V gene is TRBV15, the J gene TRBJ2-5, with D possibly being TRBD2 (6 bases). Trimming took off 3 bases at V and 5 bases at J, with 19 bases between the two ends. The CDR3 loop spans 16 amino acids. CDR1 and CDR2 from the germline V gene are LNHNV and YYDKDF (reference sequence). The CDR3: CATSSDITGTPETQYF. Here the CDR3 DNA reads TGTGCCACCAGCAGCGATATAACCGGGACTCCGGAGACCCAGTACTTC.

As DNA, the CDR3 is TGCGCCAGCAGCTTACTTAACAATGAGCAGTTCTTC. Translated, it gives CASSLLNNEQFF. The rearrangement joins TRBV5-1 to TRBJ2-1; D remains ambiguous. Germline-derived CDR1 and CDR2 are SGHRS and YFSETQ. The V and J ends lost 2 bases and 5 bases respectively, with 5 bases between them. The CDR3 consists of 12 residues.

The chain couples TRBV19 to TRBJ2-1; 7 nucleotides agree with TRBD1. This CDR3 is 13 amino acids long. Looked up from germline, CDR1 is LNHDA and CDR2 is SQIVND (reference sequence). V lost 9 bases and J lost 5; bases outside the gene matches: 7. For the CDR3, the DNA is TGTGCCAGCCGACAGGGTCTCGACAATGAGCAGTTCTTC. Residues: CASRQGLDNEQFF.

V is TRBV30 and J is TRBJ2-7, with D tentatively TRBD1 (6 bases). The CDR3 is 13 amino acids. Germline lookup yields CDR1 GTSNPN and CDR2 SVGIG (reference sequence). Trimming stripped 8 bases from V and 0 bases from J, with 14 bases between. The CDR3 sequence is CAGDTIASYEQYF. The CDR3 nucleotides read TGTGCCGGGGACACCATTGCCTCCTACGAGCAGTACTTC.